This T cell receptor beta chain originates from a study of PD-1 blockade in mismatch repair-deficient tumors. Study-level points and caveats: Rapid post-treatment expansion, then contraction, generally preceding radiologic response, marked tumor-resident clones.

V lost 4 bases and J lost 10, with 19 bases in between. This CDR3 comprises 14 residues. In germline, CDR1 is SGHVS, CDR2 FQNEAQ. This clone has only one observation. Its specificity is not known. TCRdb's table, derived via immunoSEQ multiplex PCR, lists solely in-frame clones and lacks some. The sample contains about 100,000 clones, under 90% of which appear only once. This clonotype was obtained from an adult with mismatch repair-deficient cancer. Specimen: peripheral blood, collected around 8 months after starting pembrolizumab. The chain is built from TRBV7-8 and TRBJ1-1; unclear D gene. The CDR3 is CASSSQHNSAGAFF. The CDR3 coding sequence is TGTGCCAGCAGCTCACAACATAACAGCGCTGGAGCTTTCTTT. Supplemented by reference TRBV7-8 and TRBJ1-1, the full variable domain reads GAGVSQSPRYKVAKRGQDVALRCDPISGHVSLFWYQQALGQGPEFLTYFQNEAQLDKSGLPSDRFFAERPEGSVSTLKIQRTQQEDSAVYLCASSSQHNSAGAFFGQGTRLTVV.